This TCR beta chain was recovered during a study of T cells in localized non-small cell lung cancer. The CDR3 runs 15 residues. Germline V lookup: CDR1 SGHVS, CDR2 FNYEAQ. Trimming took 5 bases from V and 5 from J, leaving 16 bases between them. The repertoire was sequenced with immunoSEQ multiplex PCR; TCRdb's copy has only in-frame clones and lacks some. The table includes 65,000 to 95,000 clones, about 78% detected once. This clone has a handful of counts. The material sequenced was PBMCs, taken before any cancer treatment. This rearrangement joins TRBV7-6 to TRBJ2-1; D possibly corresponds to TRBD1 (6 bases). The clonotype comes from a man aged 35-69 years with stage II squamous cell lung carcinoma. This CDR3 reads CASSEGVARDNEQFF. For the CDR3, the DNA is TGTGCCAGCAGCGAGGGGGTAGCGAGGGACAATGAGCAGTTCTTC. The full variable domain, with the rest looked up from reference TRBV7-6 and TRBJ2-1, is GAGVSQSPRYKVTKRGQDVALRCDPISGHVSLYWYRQALGQGPEFLTYFNYEAQQDKSGLPNDRFSAERPEGSISTLTIQRTEQRDSAMYRCASSEGVARDNEQFFGPGTRLTVL.